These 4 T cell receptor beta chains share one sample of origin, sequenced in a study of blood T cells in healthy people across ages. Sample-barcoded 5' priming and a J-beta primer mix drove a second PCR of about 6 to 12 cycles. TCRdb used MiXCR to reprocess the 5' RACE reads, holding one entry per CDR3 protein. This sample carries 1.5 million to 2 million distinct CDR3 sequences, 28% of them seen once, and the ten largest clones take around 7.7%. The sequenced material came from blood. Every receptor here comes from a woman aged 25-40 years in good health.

Written as DNA, the CDR3 is TGTGCCAGCTACCAATCGGGCAGGGGTGCCTACAATGAGCAGTTCTTC. As protein: CASYQSGRGAYNEQFF. The chain combines TRBV4-2 with TRBJ2-1; weak D call: TRBD1 (6 bases). Germline-derived CDR1 and CDR2 are LGHNA and YNFKEQ. V was pared by 8 bases and J by 2 bases, with 19 bases between. This CDR3 has 16 residues.

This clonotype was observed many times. The CDR3 sequence is CAISESPRRAYNEQFF. The DNA of the CDR3 is TGTGCCATCAGTGAGTCGCCCAGGAGGGCCTACAATGAGCAGTTCTTC. The V call is TRBV10-3, the J call TRBJ2-1; a weak D match, TRBD2 (6 bases). The CDR3 consists of 16 residues. The V end was cut by 0 bases, the J end by 2 bases, with 11 bases between. Per the germline V gene, CDR1 is ENHRY and CDR2 is SYGVKD.

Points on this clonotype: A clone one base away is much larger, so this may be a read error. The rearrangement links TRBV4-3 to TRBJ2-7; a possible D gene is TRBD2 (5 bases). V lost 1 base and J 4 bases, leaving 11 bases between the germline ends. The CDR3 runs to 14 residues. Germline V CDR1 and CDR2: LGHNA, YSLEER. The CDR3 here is CASSQGERAYEQYF. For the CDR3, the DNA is TGCGCCAGCAGCCAAGGGGAGAGGGCTTACGAGCAGTACTTC.

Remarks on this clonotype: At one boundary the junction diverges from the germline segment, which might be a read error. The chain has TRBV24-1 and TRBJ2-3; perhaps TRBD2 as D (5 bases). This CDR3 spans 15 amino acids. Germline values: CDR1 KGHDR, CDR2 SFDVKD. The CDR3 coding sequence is TGTTCCACCAGTGACCCGGGGTCCCGTACAGATACGCAGTATTTT. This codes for CSTSDPGSRTDTQYF.